The clone carrying this T cell receptor gamma chain was observed a few times. Its specificity is not known. This CDR3 is 14 amino acids long. Germline V gives CDR1 EGSTGY, CDR2 YDSYTSSV. The V gene end was trimmed by 6 bases and the J gene end by 5 bases; junction bases not matched to a gene: 13. The entry originates in a study of Vδ1+ human thymocytes. RNA was extracted from the cells and then reverse transcribed. Pooled V-gene forward primers with one constant-region reverse primer generated the CDR3 amplicons by multiplex PCR. TCRdb re-called the multiplex PCR reads via CATT. The repertoire holds about 22,000 gamma-chain clones, with 12% to 15% as singletons. Whole-study findings and limits: In the thymus, TRG and TRD repertoires looked highly polyclonal with Gaussian CDR3 lengths. Around 20% of thymic delta-chain sequences were Vdelta2, with few Vdelta3, unlike blood Vdelta1+ controls.

The V call is TRGV4, the J call TRGJ1 or TRGJ2. This TCR came from a child under two years old who had congenital heart surgery. Sequenced sample: Vdelta1+ gamma-delta thymocytes from the thymus. Noted subset: FACS-sorted CD3+ TCRalphabeta- TCRVdelta1+ TCRVdelta2- thymocytes. The CDR3 here is CATWNKSGDYKKLF. The CDR3, as DNA: TGTGCCACCTGGAATAAGAGTGGGGATTATAAGAAACTCTTT.